This T cell receptor (beta chain) was sequenced in a study of shared clonotypes between healthy human individuals. The length of the CDR3 is 15 residues. J was trimmed by 2 bases and V by 8 bases; bases with no gene match: 9. Germline V gives CDR1 MNHEY, CDR2 SMNVEV (reference sequence). It was CD45RO-negative cells, positively selected for CCR7, that made up naive CD8 cells, with terminally differentiated effector memory CD45RA+ cells excluded. TCRdb keeps only in-frame clones here, not all; method: immunoSEQ multiplex PCR. The table shows millions of clones, with about 94% occurring only once. The V call is TRBV27, the J call TRBJ2-3; 8 bases are a match to TRBD1. The TCR sequence derives from a young man in good health. The specimen sequenced was naive CD8+ T cells sorted from blood. The CDR3 sequence: CASSGGQDDTDTQYF. The DNA for the CDR3 is TGTGCCAGCTCCGGGGGACAGGATGACACAGATACGCAGTATTTT.